The rows below give T cell receptor beta chains drawn from one sample of a study of cytomegalovirus exposure and HLA in healthy donors. Assay used: immunoSEQ multiplex PCR; TCRdb lists only in-frame clones, some missing. The repertoire holds 100,000 to 150,000 clones, 8.5% to 10% seen once, with about 5.5% in the top ten. The specimen sequenced was PBMCs. Every receptor here comes from a man aged 40-49 years in good health and CMV-seronegative. CDR3s include the opening cysteine and the closing phenylalanine or tryptophan. The D gene is left open where the match is weak. The size entry is marked missing in some rows and otherwise reads once, few, many or a size class.

J gene: TRBJ2-1
D gene: TRBD1
V gene: TRBV6-1
clone size: few
CDR3 protein: CASSATRGYNEQFF
CDR3 DNA: TGTGCCAGCAGTGCAACCAGGGGGTACAATGAGCAGTTCTTC

J gene: TRBJ2-7
D gene: -
V gene: TRBV25-1
clone size: -
CDR3 protein: CASSNSSYEQYF
CDR3 DNA: TGTGCCAGCAGTAACAGCTCCTACGAGCAGTACTTC

J gene: TRBJ2-7
D gene: -
V gene: TRBV2
clone size: few
CDR3 protein: CASSDRLTPYEQYF
CDR3 DNA: TGTGCCAGCAGTGACAGGTTGACACCCTACGAGCAGTACTTC

J gene: TRBJ2-7
D gene: TRBD1
V gene: TRBV2
clone size: few
CDR3 protein: CASSEGQGAYEQYF
CDR3 DNA: TGTGCCAGCAGTGAGGGACAGGGGGCATACGAGCAGTACTTC

J gene: TRBJ2-1
D gene: -
V gene: TRBV19
clone size: few
CDR3 protein: CASSMKTDSYNEQFF
CDR3 DNA: TGTGCCAGTAGTATGAAGACAGACTCCTACAATGAGCAGTTCTTC

J gene: TRBJ2-6
D gene: -
V gene: TRBV6-5
clone size: -
CDR3 protein: CASSYSMSGGANVLTF
CDR3 DNA: TGTGCCAGCAGTTACTCGATGTCAGGGGGGGCCAACGTCCTGACTTTC

J gene: TRBJ2-5
D gene: -
V gene: TRBV5-4
clone size: -
CDR3 protein: CASRGGGGETQYF
CDR3 DNA: TGTGCCAGCCGTGGTGGGGGAGGAGAGACCCAGTACTTC

J gene: TRBJ1-2
D gene: -
V gene: TRBV2
clone size: few
CDR3 protein: CASKGRPINYGYTF
CDR3 DNA: TGTGCCAGTAAGGGGAGGCCTATTAACTATGGCTACACCTTC

J gene: TRBJ1-2
D gene: TRBD1
V gene: TRBV9
clone size: -
CDR3 protein: CASSPRTGRGYGYTF
CDR3 DNA: TGTGCCAGCAGCCCCCGGACAGGGCGAGGCTATGGCTACACCTTC

J gene: TRBJ1-1
D gene: -
V gene: TRBV7-2
clone size: -
CDR3 protein: CASSSKRRGSNTEAFF
CDR3 DNA: TGTGCCAGCAGCTCGAAGCGCCGCGGTTCGAACACTGAAGCTTTCTTT

J gene: TRBJ2-7
D gene: TRBD1
V gene: TRBV27
clone size: -
CDR3 protein: CASSFGQGGPEQYF
CDR3 DNA: TGTGCCAGCAGTTTCGGACAGGGGGGGCCGGAGCAGTACTTC

J gene: TRBJ1-5
D gene: TRBD1
V gene: TRBV5-6
clone size: few
CDR3 protein: CASSIGQAANQPQHF
CDR3 DNA: TGTGCCAGCAGCATAGGACAGGCCGCTAATCAGCCCCAGCATTTT

J gene: TRBJ2-7
D gene: -
V gene: TRBV5-6
clone size: -
CDR3 protein: CASSLVGYEQYF
CDR3 DNA: TGTGCCAGCAGCTTGGTCGGGTACGAGCAGTACTTC

J gene: TRBJ1-4
D gene: -
V gene: TRBV7-7
clone size: few
CDR3 protein: CASSFQIGEKLFF
CDR3 DNA: TGTGCCAGCAGCTTCCAGATTGGTGAAAAACTGTTTTTT

J gene: TRBJ1-3
D gene: -
V gene: TRBV5-4
clone size: few
CDR3 protein: CASSLDISGNTIYF
CDR3 DNA: TGTGCCAGCAGCTTGGATATCTCTGGAAACACCATATATTTT

J gene: TRBJ1-2
D gene: -
V gene: TRBV19
clone size: -
CDR3 protein: CASSISPANYGYTF
CDR3 DNA: TGTGCCAGTAGTATATCGCCAGCTAACTATGGCTACACCTTC

J gene: TRBJ2-3
D gene: -
V gene: TRBV13
clone size: few
CDR3 protein: CASSLRYSSSTDTQYF
CDR3 DNA: TGTGCCAGCAGCTTACGCTACTCCTCTAGCACAGATACGCAGTATTTT

J gene: TRBJ2-7
D gene: TRBD1
V gene: TRBV9
clone size: -
CDR3 protein: CASSAGTGVEQYF
CDR3 DNA: TGTGCCAGCAGCGCCGGGACAGGAGTTGAGCAGTACTTC

J gene: TRBJ2-4
D gene: TRBD1
V gene: TRBV6-5
clone size: few
CDR3 protein: CASRAGTGDHIQYF
CDR3 DNA: TGTGCCAGCAGAGCCGGGACAGGGGATCACATTCAGTACTTC

J gene: TRBJ1-1
D gene: -
V gene: TRBV6-5
clone size: -
CDR3 protein: CASSYSWGGDTEAFF
CDR3 DNA: TGTGCCAGCAGTTACTCTTGGGGGGGAGACACTGAAGCTTTCTTT

J gene: TRBJ1-1
D gene: TRBD1
V gene: TRBV29-1
clone size: few
CDR3 protein: CRELGGQTNTEAFF
CDR3 DNA: TGCAGGGAATTAGGGGGACAGACTAACACTGAAGCTTTCTTT

J gene: TRBJ2-1
D gene: -
V gene: TRBV4-3
clone size: -
CDR3 protein: CASSQEGGYNEQFF
CDR3 DNA: TGCGCCAGCAGCCAAGAGGGGGGCTACAATGAGCAGTTCTTC

J gene: TRBJ1-1
D gene: TRBD1
V gene: TRBV4-1
clone size: few
CDR3 protein: CASRLQWDRPTEAFF
CDR3 DNA: TGCGCCAGCAGATTACAATGGGACAGGCCCACTGAAGCTTTCTTT

J gene: TRBJ2-5
D gene: -
V gene: TRBV6-5
clone size: -
CDR3 protein: CASRGPGRETQYF
CDR3 DNA: TGTGCCAGCCGGGGTCCAGGTCGGGAGACCCAGTACTTC

J gene: TRBJ1-1
D gene: -
V gene: TRBV6-4
clone size: -
CDR3 protein: CASSESAGADTEAFF
CDR3 DNA: TGTGCCAGCAGTGAGAGTGCGGGCGCCGACACTGAAGCTTTCTTT

J gene: TRBJ2-7
D gene: -
V gene: TRBV25-1
clone size: few
CDR3 protein: CASSGQRDKTYEQYF
CDR3 DNA: TGTGCCAGCAGTGGTCAAAGGGACAAGACCTACGAGCAGTACTTC

J gene: TRBJ1-4
D gene: TRBD1
V gene: TRBV6-5
clone size: -
CDR3 protein: CASSFGDRGEKLFF
CDR3 DNA: TGTGCCAGCAGTTTCGGGGACAGGGGTGAAAAACTGTTTTTT

J gene: TRBJ1-2
D gene: -
V gene: TRBV5-1
clone size: few
CDR3 protein: CASSQDSYGYTF
CDR3 DNA: TGCGCCAGCAGCCAGGACAGCTATGGCTACACCTTC

J gene: TRBJ1-5
D gene: -
V gene: TRBV27
clone size: -
CDR3 protein: CASSLSYLRGALGNQPQHF
CDR3 DNA: TGTGCCAGCAGTTTATCGTATCTCCGGGGTGCATTGGGCAATCAGCCCCAGCATTTT

J gene: TRBJ1-3
D gene: -
V gene: TRBV6-5
clone size: few
CDR3 protein: CASSYQNSGNTIYF
CDR3 DNA: TGTGCCAGCAGTTACCAGAACTCTGGAAACACCATATATTTT

J gene: TRBJ1-1
D gene: -
V gene: TRBV6-1
clone size: -
CDR3 protein: CASSLGGGTEAFF
CDR3 DNA: TGTGCCAGCAGTCTAGGGGGTGGGACTGAAGCTTTCTTT

J gene: TRBJ1-1
D gene: TRBD1
V gene: TRBV6-1
clone size: -
CDR3 protein: CAIAGTGLGAFF
CDR3 DNA: TGTGCCATCGCCGGGACAGGCCTAGGGGCTTTCTTT

J gene: TRBJ2-1
D gene: TRBD1
V gene: TRBV6-5
clone size: -
CDR3 protein: CASSYTGGEQFF
CDR3 DNA: TGTGCCAGCAGTTATACAGGGGGTGAGCAGTTCTTC

J gene: TRBJ1-1
D gene: TRBD1
V gene: TRBV27
clone size: few
CDR3 protein: CASRQGTDTEAFF
CDR3 DNA: TGTGCCAGCAGACAGGGGACAGACACTGAAGCTTTCTTT

J gene: TRBJ1-2
D gene: -
V gene: TRBV19
clone size: few
CDR3 protein: CASSIRNRADYGYTF
CDR3 DNA: TGTGCCAGTAGTATTAGGAACAGGGCGGACTATGGCTACACCTTC

J gene: TRBJ1-2
D gene: TRBD1
V gene: TRBV7-9
clone size: few
CDR3 protein: CASSSGQGGNYGYTF
CDR3 DNA: TGTGCCAGCAGTTCCGGACAGGGCGGTAACTATGGCTACACCTTC

J gene: TRBJ1-2
D gene: -
V gene: TRBV13
clone size: -
CDR3 protein: CASSLGRGLVGYTF
CDR3 DNA: TGTGCCAGCAGCCTGGGCCGTGGGTTGGTCGGCTACACCTTC

J gene: TRBJ1-1
D gene: -
V gene: TRBV5-4
clone size: few
CDR3 protein: CASSLGGGTEAFF
CDR3 DNA: TGTGCCAGCAGCTTGGGAGGGGGCACTGAAGCTTTCTTT

J gene: TRBJ1-3
D gene: TRBD1
V gene: TRBV11-1
clone size: -
CDR3 protein: CASSSTGGLGNTIYF
CDR3 DNA: TGTGCCAGCAGCTCGACAGGGGGTCTTGGAAACACCATATATTTT

J gene: TRBJ2-7
D gene: -
V gene: TRBV7-2
clone size: few
CDR3 protein: CASSFDRSSYEQYF
CDR3 DNA: TGTGCCAGCAGCTTCGACAGGAGCTCCTACGAGCAGTACTTC

J gene: TRBJ2-4
D gene: TRBD1
V gene: TRBV11-2
clone size: few
CDR3 protein: CASSPWTGEAKNIQYF
CDR3 DNA: TGTGCCAGCAGCCCCTGGACAGGGGAAGCCAAAAACATTCAGTACTTC

J gene: TRBJ2-7
D gene: TRBD2
V gene: TRBV2
clone size: few
CDR3 protein: CASRWGLAGATYEQYF
CDR3 DNA: TGTGCCAGCAGGTGGGGACTAGCGGGGGCGACCTACGAGCAGTACTTC

J gene: TRBJ1-1
D gene: TRBD1
V gene: TRBV19
clone size: -
CDR3 protein: CASSSPTGQGYMNTEAFF
CDR3 DNA: TGTGCCAGTAGTTCCCCCACGGGACAGGGTTATATGAACACTGAAGCTTTCTTT

J gene: TRBJ1-1
D gene: -
V gene: TRBV4-3
clone size: -
CDR3 protein: CASSQQGMNTEAFF
CDR3 DNA: TGCGCCAGCAGCCAACAGGGGATGAACACTGAAGCTTTCTTT

J gene: TRBJ1-1
D gene: -
V gene: TRBV5-6
clone size: -
CDR3 protein: CASSLVRSDTEAFF
CDR3 DNA: TGTGCCAGCAGCTTGGTCAGGTCGGACACTGAAGCTTTCTTT

J gene: TRBJ2-7
D gene: -
V gene: TRBV6-6
clone size: -
CDR3 protein: CASSYGPSYEQYF
CDR3 DNA: TGTGCCAGCAGTTACGGGCCATCCTACGAGCAGTACTTC

J gene: TRBJ2-5
D gene: TRBD2
V gene: TRBV6-5
clone size: -
CDR3 protein: CASSYGAGGNQETQYF
CDR3 DNA: TGTGCCAGCAGTTACGGAGCGGGGGGGAACCAAGAGACCCAGTACTTC

J gene: TRBJ2-5
D gene: -
V gene: TRBV4-1
clone size: few
CDR3 protein: CASSPLPRGQETQYF
CDR3 DNA: TGCGCCAGCAGCCCGCTCCCCAGGGGACAAGAGACCCAGTACTTC

J gene: TRBJ1-4
D gene: TRBD1
V gene: TRBV27
clone size: few
CDR3 protein: CASRDSNREKLFF
CDR3 DNA: TGTGCCAGCCGGGACAGTAATAGGGAAAAACTGTTTTTT

J gene: TRBJ2-7
D gene: TRBD2
V gene: TRBV9
clone size: -
CDR3 protein: CASSASGGFYEQYF
CDR3 DNA: TGTGCCAGCAGCGCGAGCGGGGGATTCTACGAGCAGTACTTC

J gene: TRBJ2-7
D gene: TRBD1
V gene: TRBV10-3
clone size: -
CDR3 protein: CAISSGTGNYEQYF
CDR3 DNA: TGTGCCATCAGTTCCGGGACAGGGAACTACGAGCAGTACTTC

J gene: TRBJ2-3
D gene: -
V gene: TRBV7-9
clone size: -
CDR3 protein: CASSFYGADTQYF
CDR3 DNA: TGTGCCAGCAGTTTCTACGGGGCAGATACGCAGTATTTT